Sequencing of this T cell receptor beta chain was carried out in a study of tumor-infiltrating lymphocytes in oesophageal squamous cell carcinoma. Germline V gene lookup returns CDR1 SGHTA and CDR2 FQGNSA. Deletions cut 3 bases from V and 0 bases from J, with 9 bases between. This CDR3 comprises 16 residues. MiXCR was run by TCRdb on the PCR reads, yielding one entry per CDR3 protein. The sample lists 15,000 to 20,000 distinct CDR3 sequences, approximately 50% occurring once. The chain combines TRBV7-2 with TRBJ2-6; maybe TRBD2 (5 bases). The sample consisted of esophageal tumor tissue. The sequence was collected from a male donor with esophageal squamous cell carcinoma. This chain's CDR3 is CASSFGVSSGANVLTF. DNA of the CDR3: TGTGCCAGCAGCTTCGGGGTTAGCTCTGGGGCCAACGTCCTGACTTTC.